The clone carrying this T cell receptor beta chain was recorded many times. Libraries of TCR beta came from iRepertoire HTBI primers plus Arm-PCR of CDR3 regions. Via MiXCR, TCRdb re-called the multiplex PCR reads, giving one row per CDR3 protein. The data show almost 450,000 distinct CDR3 sequences, with roughly 15% seen just once and roughly 10% held by the top ten. The data originate from a study of regulatory T cells in long-lasting Graves disease. Noted time point: newly diagnosed GD, antithyroid drugs for less than 3 months. PBMC-extracted RNA yielded the TCR library. The ends lost 1 base at V and 1 base at J; junction bases unmatched: 11. The CDR3 loop spans 18 amino acids. The data were also submitted as part of a second study, on T cells in Graves' hyperthyroidism and ophthalmopathy.

The chain recombines TRBV12-3 or TRBV12-4 with TRBJ2-7, with 9 nucleotides matching TRBD2. This receptor was obtained from a young woman with Graves disease. Sequenced here: peripheral blood mononuclear cells (PBMCs), sampled at new diagnosis, from a patient treated with antithyroid drugs. CDR3 sequence reads: CASSLVYSLSGRSYEQYF. In nucleotides, the CDR3 is TGTGCCAGCAGTTTAGTTTACTCTCTTAGCGGGAGATCCTACGAGCAGTACTTC.